Sequencing of this T cell receptor (beta chain) was carried out in a study of circulating CD8 cells and anti-PD-1 response in melanoma. Study conclusions and caveats: Published repertoire comparisons used only baseline and M1 samples. Diversity ranked highest in DNEG and lowest in TIGIT subsets.

The CDR3 is 14 residues long. Germline trimming cut 5 bases from V and 4 bases from J; bases unmatched to any gene: 6. Germline-derived CDR1 and CDR2 are MNHEY and SVGAGI. Sorting of live CD3+CD8+TCRalphabeta+ cells by PD-1 and/or TIGIT gave four subsets. Using approximately 14 ng of total RNA, TCR libraries were made with the QIAseq Immune Repertoire TCR panel. TCRdb re-derived calls from the reads in MiXCR, one entry per CDR3 protein. The table shows about a thousand distinct CDR3 sequences, with roughly 9.9% occurring only once. In regard to this clonotype: Antigen unknown. A far larger clone is one base from this, pointing to a likely read error. This is likely a read error, given that the CDR3 carries no conserved phenylalanine or tryptophan at its end.

Sequenced material: CD8+ T cells from PBMCs, taken at baseline or after one month of anti-PD-1 therapy (not recorded which). The TCR comes from a human donor with melanoma. The rearrangement links TRBV6-5 to TRBJ2-7; the match to TRBD1 covers 9 bases. The CDR3 bases are TGTGCCAGCAGTGCGGACAGGGGATGGTACGAGCAGTACTTA. Translating gives CASSADRGWYEQYL.